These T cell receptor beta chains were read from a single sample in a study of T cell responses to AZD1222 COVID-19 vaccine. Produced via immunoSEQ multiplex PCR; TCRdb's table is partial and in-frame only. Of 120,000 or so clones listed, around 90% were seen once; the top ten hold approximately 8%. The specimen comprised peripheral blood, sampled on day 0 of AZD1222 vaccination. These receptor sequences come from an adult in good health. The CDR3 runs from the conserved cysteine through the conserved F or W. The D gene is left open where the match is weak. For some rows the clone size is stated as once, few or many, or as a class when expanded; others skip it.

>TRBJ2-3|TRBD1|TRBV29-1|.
TGCAGCGTTGGGCACAGGGGGCAAACAGATACGCAGTATTTT
CSVGHRGQTDTQYF
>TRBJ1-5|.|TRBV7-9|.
TGTGCCAGCAGCTTAAAGAGCAATCAGCCCCAGCATTTT
CASSLKSNQPQHF
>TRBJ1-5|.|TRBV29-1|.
TGCAGCGTTATACAGGGTTACAATCAGCCCCAGCATTTT
CSVIQGYNQPQHF
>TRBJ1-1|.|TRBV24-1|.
TGTGCCACCAGTGATGGAATGAACACTGAAGCTTTCTTT
CATSDGMNTEAFF
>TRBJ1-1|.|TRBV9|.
TGTGCCAGCAGTAACATGAACACTGAAGCTTTCTTT
CASSNMNTEAFF
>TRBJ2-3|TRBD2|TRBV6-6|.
TGTGCCAGCAGTCGCTCCCGGGGGGGCCTATACACAGATACGCAGTATTTT
CASSRSRGGLYTDTQYF
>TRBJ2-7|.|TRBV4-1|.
TGCGCCAGCAGCCAAGAGGTGAGCTCCTACGAGCAGTACTTC
CASSQEVSSYEQYF
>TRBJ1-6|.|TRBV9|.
TGTGCCAGCAGCCCCCAAGCGAGCTCCTATAATTCACCCCTCCACTTT
CASSPQASSYNSPLHF
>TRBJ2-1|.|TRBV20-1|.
TGCAGTGCTAGACTCGGGGAGCAGTTCTTC
CSARLGEQFF
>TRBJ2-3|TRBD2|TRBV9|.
TGTGCCAGCAGCGTAGCGGCGGGGGAGGTGAATACGCAGTATTTT
CASSVAAGEVNTQYF
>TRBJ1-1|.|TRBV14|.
TGTGCCAGCAGCCAAGAACGGTACACTGAAGCTTTCTTT
CASSQERYTEAFF
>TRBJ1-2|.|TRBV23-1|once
TGCGCCATTCCGGGCCACTTTTCGGGTGGCTACACCTTC
CAIPGHFSGGYTF
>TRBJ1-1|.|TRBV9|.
TGTGCCAGCAGCGTAGTCGGCATCATGAACACTGAAGCTTTCTTT
CASSVVGIMNTEAFF
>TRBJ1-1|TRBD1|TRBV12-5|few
TGTGCTAGTGGCCAATTCAGGGGGTTTCGGGACACTGAAGCTTTCTTT
CASGQFRGFRDTEAFF
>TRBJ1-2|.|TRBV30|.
TGTGCCTGGAGTTGGCAGGGAGGCTATGGCTACACCTTC
CAWSWQGGYGYTF
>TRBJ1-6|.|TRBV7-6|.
TGTGCCAGCAGCTTAGCGGGGGCGCCGGATTCACCCCTCCACTTT
CASSLAGAPDSPLHF
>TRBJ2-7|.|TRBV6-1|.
TGTGCCAGCAGTGAACGCGGGACAGATTACGAGCAGTACTTC
CASSERGTDYEQYF
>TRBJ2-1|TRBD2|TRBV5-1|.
TGCGCCACATGTAGCGGGGGGGCATACAATGAGCAGTTCTTC
CATCSGGAYNEQFF
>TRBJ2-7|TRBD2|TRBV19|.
TGTGCCAGTAGTTCCCAGACTAGCGGGGGGTCCTCCTACGAGCAGTACTTC
CASSSQTSGGSSYEQYF
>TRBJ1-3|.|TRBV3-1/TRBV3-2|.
TGTGCCAGCAGCCAGTCCTGTCCATTACACGCACGAAACACCATATATTTT
CASSQSCPLHARNTIYF
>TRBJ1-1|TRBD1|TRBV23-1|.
TGCGCCAGCTGCACAGGGGGCATAAATGAAGCTTTCTTT
CASCTGGINEAFF
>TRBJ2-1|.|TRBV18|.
TGTGCCAGCTCACCCGAGGAGGGGCCTAGCTACAATGAGCAGTTCTTC
CASSPEEGPSYNEQFF
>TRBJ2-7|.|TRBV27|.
TGTGCCAGCAAGACGCAGGACGGATACTACGAGCAGTACTTC
CASKTQDGYYEQYF
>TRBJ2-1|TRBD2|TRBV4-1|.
TGCGCCAGCAGCCAAGGGGGCAAAGCGGGGGGTTACAATGAGCAGTTCTTC
CASSQGGKAGGYNEQFF
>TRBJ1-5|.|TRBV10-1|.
TGCGCCAGCAGTCGGTCAGGGGTTCAGCCCCAGCATTTT
CASSRSGVQPQHF
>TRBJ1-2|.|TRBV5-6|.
TGTGCCAGCAGCAAGTCCGGGACACCGTATGGCTACACCTTC
CASSKSGTPYGYTF
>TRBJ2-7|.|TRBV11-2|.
TGTGCCAGCGGAAACACCGGGCAGCAGTACTTC
CASGNTGQQYF
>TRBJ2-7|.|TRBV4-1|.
TGCGCCAGCAGCCAAGATAGGATCAGTCCCTACGAGCAGTACTTC
CASSQDRISPYEQYF
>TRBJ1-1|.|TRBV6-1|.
TGTGCCAGCAGTGAAGCCGGGGGCACTGAAGCTTTCTTT
CASSEAGGTEAFF
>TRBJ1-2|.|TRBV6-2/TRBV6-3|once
TGTGCCAGCAGTTATACTCCGGGGGGGAACTATGGCTACACCTTC
CASSYTPGGNYGYTF
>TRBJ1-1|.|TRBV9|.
TGTGCCAGCAGCGTAGAGGGATACACTGAAGCTTTCTTT
CASSVEGYTEAFF
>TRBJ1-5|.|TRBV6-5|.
TGTGCCAGCGGGGGCCAGTCTAGCAATCAGCCCCAGCATTTT
CASGGQSSNQPQHF
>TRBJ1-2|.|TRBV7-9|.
TGTGCCAGCAGCTCTAACTACTTTGGCTACACCTTC
CASSSNYFGYTF
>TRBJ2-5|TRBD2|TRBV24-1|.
TGTGCCACCAGTGAAACCGGACTAGCAGGGACCCAGTACTTC
CATSETGLAGTQYF
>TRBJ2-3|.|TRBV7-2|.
TGTGCCAGCAGCTTAGGGACAGCCCCAGGGAATACGCAGTATTTT
CASSLGTAPGNTQYF
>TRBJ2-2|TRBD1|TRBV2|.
TGTGCCAGCAGTGGACAGGGGGCCGGGGAGCTGTTTTTT
CASSGQGAGELFF
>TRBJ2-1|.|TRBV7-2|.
TGTGCCAGCAGCAGTCGACTCAAAGGGAATGAGCAGTTCTTC
CASSSRLKGNEQFF
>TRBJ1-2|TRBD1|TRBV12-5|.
TGTGCTAGTGGACAGGGGAGGAACGAGCATGGCTACACCTTC
CASGQGRNEHGYTF
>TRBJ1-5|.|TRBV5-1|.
TGCGCCAGCAGCCCCTCCGGGCAGCTCAATCAGCCCCAGCATTTT
CASSPSGQLNQPQHF
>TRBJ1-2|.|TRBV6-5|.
TGTGCCAGCACCCCGGACAGATATGGCTACACCTTC
CASTPDRYGYTF
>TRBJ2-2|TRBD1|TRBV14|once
TGTGCCAGCAGCCTCACAGGGGGCAGGACCGGGGAGCTGTTTTTT
CASSLTGGRTGELFF
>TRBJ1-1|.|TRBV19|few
TGTGCCAGTAGTACGACAGTTAACACTGAAGCTTTCTTT
CASSTTVNTEAFF
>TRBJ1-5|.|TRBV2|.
TGTGCCAGCAGTAGGCAGTCCAGCAATCAGCCCCAGCATTTT
CASSRQSSNQPQHF
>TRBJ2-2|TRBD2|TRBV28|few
TGTGCCAGCACCTTTCTAGCGGGGCTGAACACCGGGGAGCTGTTTTTT
CASTFLAGLNTGELFF
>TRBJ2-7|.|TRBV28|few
TGTGCCAGCAGTTTATATGGGACTCCTACCTACGAGCAGTACTTC
CASSLYGTPTYEQYF
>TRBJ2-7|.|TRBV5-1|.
TGCGCCAGCAGCGTCAGGGGTTACGAGCAGTACTTC
CASSVRGYEQYF